Listed below are T cell receptor beta chains from one sample, sequenced in a study of cytomegalovirus exposure and HLA in healthy donors. Method: immunoSEQ multiplex PCR; TCRdb's copy keeps in-frame clones and lacks some. Of 95,000 to 100,000 clones listed, 75% are singletons. Sequenced input: PBMCs. All receptors come from a man aged 50 to 60 in good health and CMV-seronegative. Both conserved end residues are part of each CDR3. Each record gives: J gene, D gene, V gene, clone size, CDR3 protein, CDR3 DNA. The D gene is left open where the match is weak. Only some rows state a clone size, as once, few, many or a class for expanded clones.

>TRBJ2-7|NA|TRBV19|NA
CASSIAHRSYEQYF
TGTGCCAGTAGTATAGCTCACAGGAGCTACGAGCAGTACTTC
>TRBJ2-7|TRBD2|TRBV7-2|once
CASSLTSGFDEQYF
TGTGCCAGCAGCTTAACTAGCGGGTTCGACGAGCAGTACTTC
>TRBJ2-3|NA|TRBV5-1|NA
CASSPAATSTDTQYF
TGCGCCAGCAGCCCTGCAGCGACTAGCACAGATACGCAGTATTTT
>TRBJ2-1|TRBD2|TRBV19|few
CASRVTSGGAGKNEQFF
TGTGCCAGTAGGGTGACTAGCGGGGGGGCCGGTAAAAATGAGCAGTTCTTC
>TRBJ1-6|NA|TRBV7-9|few
CASSPGPNNSPLHF
TGTGCCAGCAGCCCAGGGCCCAATAATTCACCCCTCCACTTT
>TRBJ2-3|TRBD2|TRBV7-6|NA
CASSSGLAGPTDTQYF
TGTGCCAGCAGCTCAGGACTAGCGGGGCCCACAGATACGCAGTATTTT
>TRBJ1-6|NA|TRBV7-8|few
CASRPTGRLSPLHF
TGTGCCAGCAGACCAACAGGGAGACTTTCACCCCTCCACTTT
>TRBJ2-3|TRBD1|TRBV7-9|NA
CASSPPWRQGIDTQYF
TGTGCCAGCAGCCCGCCGTGGAGACAGGGAATAGATACGCAGTATTTT
>TRBJ2-5|NA|TRBV7-2|NA
CASSRFRETQYF
TGTGCCAGCTCGAGGTTTCGGGAGACCCAGTACTTC
>TRBJ1-1|NA|TRBV21-1|once
CASSKGAGGPNTEAFF
TGTGCCAGCAGCAAAGGGGCGGGGGGGCCTAACACTGAAGCTTTCTTT
>TRBJ2-2|NA|TRBV27|NA
CASKLTGLEGPNRLFF
TGTGCCAGCAAGCTGACAGGACTTGAGGGACCCAATAGGCTGTTTTTT
>TRBJ1-4|TRBD1|TRBV5-1|NA
CASSSGGQGLEKLFF
TGCGCCAGCAGCTCAGGAGGACAGGGCCTTGAAAAACTGTTTTTT
>TRBJ1-6|NA|TRBV7-9|NA
CASSLDGVKGSPLHF
TGTGCCAGCAGCCTCGACGGGGTAAAAGGGTCACCCCTCCACTTT
>TRBJ2-1|NA|TRBV15|once
CATSRDQNEQFF
TGTGCCACCAGCAGAGATCAGAATGAGCAGTTCTTC
>TRBJ1-5|NA|TRBV28|NA
CASTPSGQLTYQPQHF
TGTGCCAGCACCCCTAGTGGACAGTTGACTTATCAGCCCCAGCATTTT
>TRBJ2-2|NA|TRBV19|NA
CASSIRGWGTGELFF
TGTGCCAGTAGTATCCGAGGGTGGGGAACCGGGGAGCTGTTTTTT
>TRBJ1-1|NA|TRBV5-1|NA
CASSSDKNTEAFF
TGCGCCAGCAGCTCTGACAAGAACACTGAAGCTTTCTTT
>TRBJ2-1|NA|TRBV29-1|NA
CSVEDRLATSLF
TGCAGCGTTGAAGATCGGTTAGCGACCAGCCTCTTC
>TRBJ1-2|TRBD1|TRBV10-3|NA
CAISEGTAVLYTF
TGTGCCATCAGTGAAGGGACAGCGGTCCTCTACACCTTC
>TRBJ1-1|NA|TRBV27|NA
CASRQGLGTEAFF
TGTGCCAGCAGGCAGGGTTTAGGCACTGAAGCTTTCTTT
>TRBJ2-1|NA|TRBV2|NA
CASSFDGRPNEQFF
TGTGCCAGCAGCTTTGACGGGAGACCCAATGAGCAGTTCTTC
>TRBJ2-3|NA|TRBV5-4|NA
CASRGHQVGDTQYF
TGTGCCAGCAGGGGCCATCAAGTGGGAGATACGCAGTATTTT
>TRBJ1-5|TRBD1|TRBV5-5|NA
CASSLEGQGYQPQHF
TGTGCCAGCAGCTTGGAGGGACAGGGGTATCAGCCCCAGCATTTT
>TRBJ2-1|TRBD2|TRBV13|NA
CASSLGTSGNNEQFF
TGTGCCAGCAGCTTAGGGACTAGCGGAAACAATGAGCAGTTCTTC
>TRBJ2-5|NA|TRBV5-4|NA
CASSLRRDQETQYF
TGTGCCAGCAGCTTGAGGAGAGACCAAGAGACCCAGTACTTC
>TRBJ2-1|NA|TRBV7-9|NA
CASSLVDEQFF
TGTGCCAGCAGCTTAGTCGATGAGCAGTTCTTC
>TRBJ2-3|NA|TRBV5-4|NA
CASSFDREAQYF
TGTGCCAGCAGCTTCGACAGGGAGGCGCAGTATTTT